One and the same sample provided the 8 T cell receptor beta chains below, sequenced in a study of CD8+ T cells in alopecia areata (dated by TCRdb to 2016 to 2019). Pooled mouse cutaneous lymph node cells were stained for CD4, CD8alpha, NKG2D, NKG2ACE and other markers and were then sorted on a BD Influx. The library was generated by the immunoSEQ multiplex PCR assay. To provide template for TCR sequencing, every sample had RNA extracted and reverse transcribed into cDNA. TCRdb's version of the immuneACCESS table is confined to in-frame rearrangements and falls short of the full clone set. An unresolved V gene accounts for under half of the shortfall where checked; the remainder is of unknown origin. This sample is represented by 200,000 to 300,000 clones, with no singletons among them. 0.9% to 1.5% of the sample belongs to the ten largest clones. The specimen was CD4+ T cells sorted from a lymph node. The source of these receptors is a C3H/HeJ mouse with alopecia areata. Mice from this strain have the MHC haplotype H2-k.

Notes on this clone: Each gene name is a mouse one. The read terminates 4 residues ahead of where the CDR3 ends, so the germline J gene completes it. The chain has TRBV19 and TRBJ2-1; 9 positions agree with TRBD1. The CDR3 length is 15 residues. Germline V gene lookup returns CDR1 FNHDT and CDR2 SITEND (reference sequence). V shed 4 bases, J shed 3 bases, and the junction held 5 bases outside the gene matches. CDR3 sequence: CASSPPTGGYAEQFF. The DNA read from the CDR3 is TGTGCCAGCAGTCCCCCGACAGGGGGCTATGCT.

This clone was recorded a few times. Gene names denote mouse genes. Coverage ceases 3 residues before the CDR3 finishes, and the germline J gene fills in the end. Distinct nucleotide sequences in the sample also encode this CDR3. The chain combines TRBV19 with TRBJ1-6, with 9 bases identical to TRBD1. TRBJ1-6 is reported as an ORF; its role is uncertain. J was trimmed by 4 bases and V by 4 bases; bases with no gene match: 3. Germline V gives CDR1 FNHDT, CDR2 SITEND (reference sequence). The CDR3 covers 15 residues. CDR3 DNA, as far as it was read: TGTGCCAGCAGTCTCGACAGGGGGTATAATTCGCCC. Translating it yields CASSLDRGYNSP. The whole CDR3 sequence reads CASSLDRGYNSPLYF.

This clone showed up just a few times. Germline and genes here are mouse. The read ends 4 residues before the CDR3 terminus; that terminus is restored from the germline J gene. The V gene is TRBV19, the J gene TRBJ2-3; D is unresolved. Per the germline V gene, CDR1 is FNHDT and CDR2 is SITEND (reference sequence). The CDR3 has 14 amino acids. V lost 2 bases to trimming and J lost 0 bases, with 7 bases between them. The part of the CDR3 DNA that was read is TGTGCCAGCAGTATGTACAGTAGTGCAGAA. Amino acids: CASSMYSSAE. From start to end, the CDR3 is CASSMYSSAETLYF.

This clone came up a few times. The listed genes are named as in mouse. Read data end 3 residues before the CDR3 end; the end is taken from the germline J gene. V usage is TRBV1 and J usage is TRBJ1-6; 7 bases match TRBD1. TRBJ1-6 is identified as an open reading frame with a role that is uncertain. Germline CDR1 is NSQYPW and CDR2 is LRSPGD (reference sequence). V lost 3 bases and J lost 3; bases outside the gene matches: 2. This CDR3 comprises 15 residues. The CDR3 loop reads CTCSADRDYNSPLYF. The sequenced part of the CDR3 DNA is TGCACCTGCAGTGCCGACAGGGACTATAATTCGCCC.

A note on this clone: The germline and genes are mouse ones. Coverage ceases 4 residues before the CDR3 finishes, and the germline J gene fills in the end. The J gene is TRBJ2-1, the V gene TRBV19, with 7 bases lining up with TRBD2. The CDR3 is 14 residues long. Germline values: CDR1 FNHDT, CDR2 SITEND (reference sequence). V dropped 4 bases and J dropped 4; count of bases not matched to a gene: 5. The DNA read from the CDR3 is TGTGCCAGCAGTCTTACTGGGGCGTATGCT. Its translation is CASSLTGAYA. The whole CDR3 region reads CASSLTGAYAEQFF.

This clone was recorded at least ten times. Genes and germline are mouse. Read data end 4 residues before the CDR3 end; the end is taken from the germline J gene. V gene TRBV19 combines with J gene TRBJ2-3, with 8 nucleotides matching TRBD2. In germline, CDR1 is FNHDT, CDR2 SITEND (reference sequence). This CDR3 comprises 14 residues. V gave up 2 bases and J gave up 4 bases; unmatched junction bases: 3. The CDR3 sequence is CASSMLGGPETLYF. The CDR3 DNA, read in part, is TGTGCCAGCAGTATGCTGGGGGGACCAGAA.

This clone was counted many times. Mouse germline and gene names are used. The read terminates 4 residues before the CDR3 end, so the remaining end is supplied by the germline J gene. V gene TRBV19 combines with J gene TRBJ2-1; TRBD1 matches at 12 bases. CDR3 length equals 14 residues. Germline CDR1 and CDR2: FNHDT and SITEND (reference sequence). CDR3 amino acids: CASSMGDRGPEQFF. The sequenced CDR3 bases are TGTGCCAGCAGTATGGGGGACAGGGGGCCT. Using reference TRBV19 and TRBJ2-1 for the parts outside the CDR3, the full variable domain is GGIITQTPKFLIGQEGQKLTLKCQQNFNHDTMYWYRQDSGKGLRLIYYSITENDLQKGDLSEGYDASREKKSSFSLTVTSAQKNEMAVFLCASSMGDRGPEQFFGPGTRLTVL.

This clone has just a few counts. The gene names given are mouse names. The sequence runs out 3 residues before the end of the CDR3; the remainder is reconstructed from the germline J gene. This chain connects TRBV13-1 to TRBJ1-6; D perhaps matches TRBD1 (5 bases). TRBJ1-6 is classed as an ORF, of uncertain function. CDR1 is NSHNY and CDR2 is SYGAGN in the germline V gene. This CDR3 region has 16 residues. Trimming took off 0 bases at V and 7 bases at J, with 14 bases between the two ends. Incomplete CDR3 DNA: TGTGCCAGCAGTGATGCCACAGGAGGAAGGAATTCGCCC. Protein: CASSDATGGRNSP. The full CDR3 protein reads CASSDATGGRNSPLYF.